These 3 T cell receptor beta chains share one sample of origin, sequenced in a study of T cells in pancreatic ductal adenocarcinoma. The assay was immunoSEQ multiplex PCR, and TCRdb's table has in-frame clones only and misses some. The top ten hold less than 4% of the sample, which has over 100,000 clones, about 95% seen once. The selected patients with pancreatic ductal adenocarcinoma had surgery but no neoadjuvant therapy. Sequenced input: PBMCs. The receptors were gathered from a human donor with pancreatic ductal adenocarcinoma.

The chain combines TRBV5-1 with TRBJ1-2; the D is unclear. This CDR3 comprises 15 residues. CDR1 SGHRS and CDR2 YFSETQ come from the germline V gene. The germline V and J ends were trimmed by 0 bases and 4 bases, with 13 bases remaining between them. The chain's CDR3 is CASSLARGGAYGYTF. CDR3 DNA: TGCGCCAGCAGCTTGGCCCGGGGAGGAGCCTATGGCTACACCTTC.

The J gene is TRBJ2-2, the V gene TRBV18; 9 positions match TRBD2. The ends lost 4 bases at V and 4 bases at J; junction bases unmatched: 4. Germline CDR1 KGHSH, CDR2 LQKENI. This CDR3 is 15 amino acids long. In DNA, the CDR3 is TGTGCCAGCTCACTAGCGGGAGAGGTCACCGGGGAGCTGTTTTTT. Amino acids: CASSLAGEVTGELFF. Using reference TRBV18 and TRBJ2-2 for the parts outside the CDR3, the full variable domain is NAGVMQNPRHLVRRRGQEARLRCSPMKGHSHVYWYRQLPEEGLKFMVYLQKENIIDESGMPKERFSAEFPKEGPSILRIQQVVRGDSAAYFCASSLAGEVTGELFFGEGSRLTVL.

The chain recombines TRBV7-9 with TRBJ2-7, with D perhaps TRBD1 (5 bases). The germline V gene has CDR1 SEHNR and CDR2 FQNEAQ (reference sequence). The V end was cut by 0 bases, the J end by 4 bases, with 10 bases between. This CDR3 is built from 14 residues. The CDR3 bases are TGTGCCAGCAGCTTAGCGGGGCCAGAATACGAGCAGTACTTC. The encoded protein is CASSLAGPEYEQYF.